This TCR beta chain derives from a study of T-cell reconstitution after alpha-beta-depleted transplantation in children. This clonotype appeared a few times. Unique molecular identifiers were incorporated when the TCRbeta library was constructed. From the PCR reads, TCRdb called clonotypes with MiXCR, one entry per CDR3 protein. The data show approximately 590,000 distinct CDR3 sequences, roughly a tenth seen once. CDR3 length: 16 residues. Germline CDR1 is SGHNT and CDR2 is YYREEE (reference sequence). Trimming took off 0 bases at V and 1 base at J, with 11 bases between the two ends. The source was PBMCs from the stem cell graft donor, collected from the stem cell graft. The clonotype comes from a human donor who donated a stem cell graft to a child with acute myeloid leukemia. This chain uses TRBV5-4 with TRBJ2-1; D is perhaps TRBD2 (6 bases). In DNA, the CDR3 is TGTGCCAGCAGCTTGGGAGGGCGGGGATCCTACAATGAGCAGTTCTTC. Its protein product is CASSLGGRGSYNEQFF.